This TCR beta chain was recorded in a study of Tregs in tolerant kidney transplant recipients. V lost 5 bases to trimming and J lost 5 bases; unmatched junction nucleotides: 20. Germline V lookup: CDR1 GTSNPN, CDR2 SVGIG (reference sequence). The CDR3 runs 17 residues. Profiled with immunoSEQ multiplex PCR; TCRdb holds only in-frame clones, not every one. The table lists 92,000 or so clones, more than 80% of them singletons, with 4.7% in the top ten. This clone appeared once. Source material: CD8+ T cells from blood. The TCR originated in a human donor in good health. V is TRBV30 and J is TRBJ2-7; 8 bases are shared with TRBD2. Here the CDR3 DNA reads TGTGCCTGGGGGGGGCCCAGTCGAGCGGGAGTACCACACGAGCAGTACTTC. Protein sequence: CAWGGPSRAGVPHEQYF.